These 17 T cell receptor beta chains originate from one sample sequenced in a study of blood T cells in healthy people across ages. With a J-beta primer mix and a sample-barcoded 5' primer, a second PCR ran about 7 to 12 cycles. TCRdb ran MiXCR on the 5' RACE reads and lists one entry per CDR3 protein. The sample lists fewer than 800,000 distinct CDR3 sequences, 32% occurring once. The specimen was blood. Every receptor here comes from a woman older than 75 in good health.

This clonotype has just one count. A much larger clone sits a single nucleotide away, making a read error possible. CDR3 sequence: CAWRKSGVRETQYF. In nucleotides, the CDR3 is TGTGCCTGGAGGAAAAGTGGGGTCAGGGAGACCCAGTACTTC. The genes are TRBV30 and TRBJ2-5; D not certain. The CDR3 has 14 residues. V was trimmed by 3 bases and J by 5 bases, leaving 16 bases between them. Germline V gives CDR1 GTSNPN, CDR2 SVGIG (reference sequence).

This clonotype was detected ten times or more. This rearrangement joins TRBV21-1 to TRBJ2-7; the D segment call TRBD1 is taken from the table without a DNA check. TRBV21-1 has pseudogene status. The CDR3 is 15 amino acids. CDR3 DNA sequence: TGTGCCAGAGGGGGGACGGGGACAGAATTTTCATTGCAGTACTTC. Encoded protein: CARGGTGTEFSLQYF.

This clonotype was seen just once. The chain couples TRBV27 to TRBJ2-1; weak D call: TRBD1 (5 bases). CDR3 size: 12 residues. Trimming pared 6 bases from V and 10 bases from J, leaving 13 bases between. CDR1 and CDR2 from the germline V gene are MNHEY and SMNVEV (reference sequence). CDR3 in DNA: TGTGCCAGCAGCCCCCTGGGGCAGGAGCAGTTCTTC. Translation gives CASSPLGQEQFF.

A note on this clonotype: A read error may account for a junction end that differs from germline. The chain carries TRBV6-1 and TRBJ1-3; perhaps TRBD1 as D (5 bases). This CDR3 comprises 14 residues. Germline values: CDR1 MNHNS, CDR2 SASEGT. The CDR3 loop reads CASSEGGAGNTVYF. Written as DNA, the CDR3 is TGTGCCAGCAGTGAAGGGGGCGCTGGAAACACCGTATATTTT.

The V gene is TRBV4-2, the J gene TRBJ1-2; tentatively, D is TRBD1 (6 bases). This CDR3 comprises 13 residues. Trimming shortened V by 6 bases and J by 8 bases, and 16 bases separated the two germline ends. The germline V gene has CDR1 LGHNA and CDR2 YNFKEQ. CDR3 protein: CASRPGGTDGYTF. In DNA, the CDR3 is TGTGCCAGCAGGCCCGGGGGCACCGACGGCTACACCTTC.

Note on this clonotype: Since a much larger clone is just one base distant, this may be a read error. The CDR3 DNA follows: TGCAGTGCTAGTGAAGGGTTCCAGCGAGGCTGCACCTTC. Its protein product is CSASEGFQRGCTF. V gene TRBV20-1 combines with J gene TRBJ1-2; no definite D call. The CDR3 sequence is 13 residues long. Germline lookup yields CDR1 DFQATT and CDR2 SNEGSKA (reference sequence).

As concerns this clonotype: This may stem from a read error, because a much larger clone lies one nucleotide away. CDR3: CASSVTDNEQFF. CDR3 nucleotides: TGTGCCAGCAGCGTGACTGACAATGAGCAGTTCTTC. The chain combines TRBV10-3 with TRBJ2-1; D gene ambiguous. Per germline, CDR1 ENHRY and CDR2 SYGVKD. The CDR3 runs 12 residues. The ends were cut back, 10 bases at V and 5 bases at J, with 12 bases in the middle.

This clonotype has ten or more counts. The CDR3 sequence is CAIKQRGIDTQYF. DNA of the CDR3: TGTGCCATCAAACAGCGGGGGATAGATACGCAGTATTTT. The rearrangement joins TRBV10-3 to TRBJ2-3, with 8 bases fitting TRBD2. The CDR3 sequence is 13 residues long. Germline-derived CDR1 and CDR2 are ENHRY and SYGVKD. Trimming at V came to 7 bases and at J to 5 bases, leaving 5 bases not matched to a gene.

This sequence joins TRBV6-5 and TRBJ1-2; no reliable D call. From germline, CDR1 is MNHEY and CDR2 SVGAGI. V lost 0 bases and J 2 bases, leaving 16 bases between the germline ends. This CDR3 has 17 residues. CDR3 in amino acids: CASSYSSWAGGNYGYTF. CDR3 DNA: TGTGCCAGCAGTTACTCGTCTTGGGCAGGAGGAAACTATGGCTACACCTTC.

This clonotype was recorded many times. The chain couples TRBV7-6 to TRBJ2-1, with 8 bases fitting TRBD2. J lost 7 bases, V lost 1 base, and 9 bases had no gene match. CDR3 length: 16 residues. The germline V gene encodes CDR1 SGHVS and CDR2 FNYEAQ. The CDR3 DNA reads TGTGCCAGCAGCTTAGGTCGGGGGGGCCGGGCAAATGAGCAGTTCTTC. Protein sequence: CASSLGRGGRANEQFF.

This clonotype was seen only a few times. V gene TRBV2 combines with J gene TRBJ2-5; D uncertain. Trimming cost V 7 bases and J 1 base, with 19 bases left between them. The CDR3 totals 16 residues. CDR1 and CDR2 (germline): SNHLY, FYNNEI. The CDR3 region has the DNA TGTGCCAGCACCCTATGGGCAGCACAGACCCAAGAGACCCAGTACTTC. Translating it yields CASTLWAAQTQETQYF.

This clonotype was counted ten times or more. The chain carries TRBV5-1 and TRBJ2-5, with 10 bases aligning to TRBD2. Germline V gene sequence: CDR1 SGHRS, CDR2 YFSETQ. Trimming took 4 bases from V and 4 from J; bases not matched to a gene: 7. The CDR3 extends over 15 amino acids. CDR3 amino acids: CASSISSGGTETQYF. CDR3 DNA: TGCGCCAGCAGCATTTCTAGCGGGGGAACAGAGACCCAGTACTTC.

Ten or more counts support this clonotype. This chain connects TRBV18 to TRBJ1-2; maybe TRBD1 (6 bases). CDR3 length: 14 residues. Germline CDR1 and CDR2: KGHSH and LQKENI. V gave up 4 bases and J gave up 7 bases, with 16 bases separating them. DNA of the CDR3: TGTGCCAGCTCACGTTGGACAGACGACCGTGGCTACACCTTC. Translation gives CASSRWTDDRGYTF.

This clonotype was seen at least ten times. This rearrangement joins TRBV5-1 to TRBJ1-1, with a possible D match to TRBD1 (5 bases). Germline V gene data show CDR1 as SGHRS and CDR2 as YFSETQ. With 7 bases removed from V and 4 bases from J, the gap between germline ends came to 17 bases. The CDR3 totals 14 residues. The CDR3 reads CASRPGPGSTEAFF. As DNA, the CDR3 is TGCGCCAGCCGTCCGGGCCCAGGGAGCACTGAAGCTTTCTTT.

Ten or more counts support this clonotype. The chain recombines TRBV28 with TRBJ2-5; TRBD1 aligns across 10 bases. The V gene's germline CDR1 is MDHEN and CDR2 SYDVKM. CDR3 length: 15 residues. Trimming at V came to 3 bases and at J to 10 bases, leaving 11 bases not matched to a gene. The DNA for the CDR3 is TGTGCCAGCAGTTTTTTCCCGGGACAGGGGAAGAGCCAGTACTTC. Its translation is CASSFFPGQGKSQYF.

Ten or more counts support this clonotype. The chain uses TRBV6-5 and TRBJ1-4; the D is unclear. There are 15 residues in the CDR3. Trimming stripped 0 bases from V and 5 bases from J, with 10 bases between. Germline values: CDR1 MNHEY, CDR2 SVGAGI. In DNA form, the CDR3 reads TGTGCCAGCAGTTACTCGAGAGGGATAAATGAAAAACTGTTTTTT. It codes for CASSYSRGINEKLFF.

This clonotype was counted at least ten times. The rearrangement uses TRBV27 and TRBJ1-2; 9 bases agree with TRBD1. The CDR3 spans 15 residues. With 0 bases clipped from V and 4 bases from J, the junction kept 3 bases outside the gene matches. The germline CDR1 and CDR2 sequences are MNHEY and SMNVEV (reference sequence). The CDR3 protein is CASSLSGDRVYGYTF. The CDR3 DNA follows: TGTGCCAGCAGTTTATCGGGGGACAGGGTCTATGGCTACACCTTC.